A single T cell receptor beta chain is shown here with its context. What it binds is unknown. V was trimmed by 6 bases and J by 5 bases, leaving 16 bases between them. Germline V lookup: CDR1 MDHEN, CDR2 SYDVKM. The CDR3 covers 14 residues. The sample comes from a study of cytomegalovirus exposure and HLA in healthy donors. Study observations and caveats: Follow-up analysis found HLA locus-dependent TCR association rates, highest for DRB1 and lowest for HLA-C. A later analysis appeared to link common viral pathogens to several of the most significant clusters.

Primers included in the PCR were 60 Vbeta and 13 Jbeta primers. TCRdb keeps only in-frame clones here, not all; method: immunoSEQ multiplex PCR. The table records some 170,000 clones, 70% to 80% of them present only once. The donors gave bone marrow, and they were healthy. Sequenced material: PBMCs. The receptor's source is a male donor in good health and CMV-seronegative. J is TRBJ1-2 and V is TRBV28, with D maybe TRBD1 (6 bases). The chain's CDR3 is CASRQGQATYGYTF. The CDR3 DNA reads TGTGCCAGCAGACAGGGCCAGGCGACATATGGCTACACCTTC.